This TCR beta chain originates from a study of OX40 agonist ivuxolimab in advanced cancers. Study summary: The study gave patients intravenous ivuxolimab at 0.01 to 10 mg/kg every 2 weeks. Three patients got partial responses; one had hepatocellular carcinoma and two had cutaneous melanoma.

Study-wide findings and caveats: With doses of 0.1 to 3.0 mg/kg, CD4+ and CD8+ blood T cells had undergone clonal expansion by week 6. The investigators did not determine what antigen specificity the expanded peripheral T cells had.

Remarks on this clone: The target antigen is unknown.

Germline V lookup: CDR1 MNHEY, CDR2 SVGAGI. The CDR3 is 13 residues long. Losses at the gene ends were 6 bases for V and 6 bases for J; bases not matched to a gene: 8. Method: immunoSEQ multiplex PCR; TCRdb's copy keeps in-frame clones and lacks some. In the table there are approximately 96,000 clones, 90% of which are singletons. V is TRBV6-5 and J is TRBJ2-7, with 7 bases matching TRBD1. This clonotype was obtained from an adult with an advanced solid tumor such as melanoma, head and neck, liver or kidney cancer. The sequences come from CD4+ or CD8+ T cells sorted from blood, collected in a trial of the OX40 agonist ivuxolimab. This chain's CDR3 is CASSLDRVREQYF. The DNA of the CDR3 is TGTGCCAGCAGCCTTGACAGGGTCCGCGAGCAGTACTTC.